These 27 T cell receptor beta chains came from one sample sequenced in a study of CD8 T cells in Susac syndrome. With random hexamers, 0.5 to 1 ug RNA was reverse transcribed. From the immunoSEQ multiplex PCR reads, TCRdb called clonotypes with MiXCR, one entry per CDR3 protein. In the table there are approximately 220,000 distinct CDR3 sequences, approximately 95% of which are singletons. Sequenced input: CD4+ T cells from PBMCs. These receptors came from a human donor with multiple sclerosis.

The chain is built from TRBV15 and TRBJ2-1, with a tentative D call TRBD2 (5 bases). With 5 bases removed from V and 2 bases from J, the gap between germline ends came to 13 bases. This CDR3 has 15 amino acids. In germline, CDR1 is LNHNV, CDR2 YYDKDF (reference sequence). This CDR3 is CATSGRLVPYNEQFF. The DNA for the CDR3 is TGTGCCACCAGCGGGAGACTGGTCCCCTACAATGAGCAGTTCTTC.

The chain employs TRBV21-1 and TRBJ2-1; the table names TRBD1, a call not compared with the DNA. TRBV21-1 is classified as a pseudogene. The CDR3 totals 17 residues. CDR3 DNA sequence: TGTGCCAGCAGCAAGACGAGGGGCTCTAGCTCCTACAATGAGCAGTTCTTC. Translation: CASSKTRGSSSYNEQFF.

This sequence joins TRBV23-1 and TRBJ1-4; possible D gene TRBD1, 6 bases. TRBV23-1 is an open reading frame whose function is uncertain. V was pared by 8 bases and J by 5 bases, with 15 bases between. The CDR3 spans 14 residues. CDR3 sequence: CASRSPGGNEKLFF. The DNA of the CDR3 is TGCGCCAGCCGTAGTCCCGGGGGCAATGAAAAACTGTTTTTT.

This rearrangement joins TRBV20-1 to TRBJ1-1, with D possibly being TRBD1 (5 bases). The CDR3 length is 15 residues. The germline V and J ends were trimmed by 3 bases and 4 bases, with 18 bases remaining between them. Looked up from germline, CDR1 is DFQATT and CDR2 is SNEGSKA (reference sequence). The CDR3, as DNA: TGCAGTGCTAGCACTCACCCCGCGAGGGGCACTGAAGCTTTCTTT. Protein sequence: CSASTHPARGTEAFF.

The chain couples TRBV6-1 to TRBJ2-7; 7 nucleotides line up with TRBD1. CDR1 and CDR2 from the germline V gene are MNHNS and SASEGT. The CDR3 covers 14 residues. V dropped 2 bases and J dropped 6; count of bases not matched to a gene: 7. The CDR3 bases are TGTGCCAGCAGTGAATCGGACAGGTATGGCGAGCAGTACGTC. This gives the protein CASSESDRYGEQYV.

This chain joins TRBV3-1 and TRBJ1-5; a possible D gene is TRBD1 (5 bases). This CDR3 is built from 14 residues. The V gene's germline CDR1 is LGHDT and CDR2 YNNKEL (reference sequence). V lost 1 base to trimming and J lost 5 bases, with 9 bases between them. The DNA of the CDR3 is TGTGCCAGCAGCCAAGGGGGAGGGGATCAGCCCCAGCATTTT. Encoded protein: CASSQGGGDQPQHF.

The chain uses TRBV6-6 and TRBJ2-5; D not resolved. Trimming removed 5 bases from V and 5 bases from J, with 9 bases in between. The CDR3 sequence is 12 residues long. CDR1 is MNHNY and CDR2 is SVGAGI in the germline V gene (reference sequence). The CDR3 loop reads CASSAALETQYF. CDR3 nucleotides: TGTGCCAGCAGTGCCGCCCTCGAGACCCAGTACTTC.

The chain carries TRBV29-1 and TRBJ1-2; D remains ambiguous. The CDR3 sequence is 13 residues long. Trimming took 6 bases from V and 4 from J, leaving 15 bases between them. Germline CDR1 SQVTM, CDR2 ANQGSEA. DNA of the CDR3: TGCAGCGTAAGGCCTATGTCGATCTATGGCTACACCTTC. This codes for CSVRPMSIYGYTF.

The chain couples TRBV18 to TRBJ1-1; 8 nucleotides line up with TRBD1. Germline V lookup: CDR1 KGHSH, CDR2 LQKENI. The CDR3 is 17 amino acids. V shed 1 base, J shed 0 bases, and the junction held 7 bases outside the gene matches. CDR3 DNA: TGTGCCAGCTCACCACGGAGACAGGGGACCGTGAACACTGAAGCTTTCTTT. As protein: CASSPRRQGTVNTEAFF. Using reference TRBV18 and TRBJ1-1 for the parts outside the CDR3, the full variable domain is NAGVMQNPRHLVRRRGQEARLRCSPMKGHSHVYWYRQLPEEGLKFMVYLQKENIIDESGMPKERFSAEFPKEGPSILRIQQVVRGDSAAYFCASSPRRQGTVNTEAFFGQGTRLTVV.

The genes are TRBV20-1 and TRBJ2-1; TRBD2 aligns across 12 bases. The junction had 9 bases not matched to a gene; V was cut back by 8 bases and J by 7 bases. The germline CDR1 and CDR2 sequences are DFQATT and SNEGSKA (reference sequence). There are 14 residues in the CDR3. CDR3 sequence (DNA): TGCAGTACTCGGACTAGCGGGGAGCCTAATGAGCAGTTCTTC. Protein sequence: CSTRTSGEPNEQFF.

For the CDR3, the DNA is TGTGCCAGCAGTTTAATTGGGTATGGCTACACCTTC. The encoded protein is CASSLIGYGYTF. The chain carries TRBV12-3 or TRBV12-4 and TRBJ1-2; D not resolved. The CDR3 loop spans 12 amino acids. V gave up 2 bases and J gave up 5 bases, with 6 bases separating them.

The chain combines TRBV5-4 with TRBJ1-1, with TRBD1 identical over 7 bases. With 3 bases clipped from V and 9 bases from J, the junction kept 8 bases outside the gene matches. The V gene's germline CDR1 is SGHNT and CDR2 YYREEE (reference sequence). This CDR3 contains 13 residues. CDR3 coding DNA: TGTGCCAGCAGCTCAATCGCGGGACAGCAAGCTTTCTTT. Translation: CASSSIAGQQAFF.

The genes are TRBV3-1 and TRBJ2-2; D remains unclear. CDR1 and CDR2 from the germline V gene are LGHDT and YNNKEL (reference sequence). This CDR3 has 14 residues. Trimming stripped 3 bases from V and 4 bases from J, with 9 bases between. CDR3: CASSQDLITGELFF. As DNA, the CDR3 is TGTGCCAGCAGCCAGGACCTGATCACCGGGGAGCTGTTTTTT.

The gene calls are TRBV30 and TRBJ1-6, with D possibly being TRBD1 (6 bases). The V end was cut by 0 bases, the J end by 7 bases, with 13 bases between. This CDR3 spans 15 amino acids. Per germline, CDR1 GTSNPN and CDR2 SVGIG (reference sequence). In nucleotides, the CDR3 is TGTGCCTGGAGTGTACAGGCAGGGACAAATTCACCCCTCCACTTT. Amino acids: CAWSVQAGTNSPLHF.

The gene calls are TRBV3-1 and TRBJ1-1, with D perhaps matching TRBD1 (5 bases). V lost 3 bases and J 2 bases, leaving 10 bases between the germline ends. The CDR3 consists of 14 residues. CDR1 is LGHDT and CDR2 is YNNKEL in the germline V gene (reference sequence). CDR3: CASSQDTYNTEAFF. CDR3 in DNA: TGTGCCAGCAGCCAGGACACCTACAACACTGAAGCTTTCTTT.

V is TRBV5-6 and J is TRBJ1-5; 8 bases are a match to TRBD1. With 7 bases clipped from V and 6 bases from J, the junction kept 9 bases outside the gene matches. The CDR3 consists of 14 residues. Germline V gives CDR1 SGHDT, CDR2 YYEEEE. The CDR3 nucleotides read TGTGCCAGCGGAAATGGACAGGGAGGTCAGCCCCAGCATTTT. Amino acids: CASGNGQGGQPQHF.

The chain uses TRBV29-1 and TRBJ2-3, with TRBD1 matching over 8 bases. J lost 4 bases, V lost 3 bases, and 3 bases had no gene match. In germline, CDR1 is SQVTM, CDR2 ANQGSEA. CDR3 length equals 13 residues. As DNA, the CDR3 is TGCAGCGTTGATGGGACAGGAGCAGATACGCAGTATTTT. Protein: CSVDGTGADTQYF.

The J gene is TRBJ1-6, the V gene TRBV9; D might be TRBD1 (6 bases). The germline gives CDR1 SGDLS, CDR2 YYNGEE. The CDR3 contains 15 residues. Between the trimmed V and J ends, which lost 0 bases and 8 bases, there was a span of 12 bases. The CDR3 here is CASSVDQGSDSPLHF. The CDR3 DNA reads TGTGCCAGCAGCGTAGACCAGGGGTCGGATTCACCCCTCCACTTT.

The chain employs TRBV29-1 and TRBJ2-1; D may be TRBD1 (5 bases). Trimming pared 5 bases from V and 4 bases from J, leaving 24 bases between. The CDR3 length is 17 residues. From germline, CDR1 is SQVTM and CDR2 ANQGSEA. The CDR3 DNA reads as TGCAGCGTTATAACAGGTGCCCCTCATCTAATTTACAATGAGCAGTTCTTC. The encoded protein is CSVITGAPHLIYNEQFF.

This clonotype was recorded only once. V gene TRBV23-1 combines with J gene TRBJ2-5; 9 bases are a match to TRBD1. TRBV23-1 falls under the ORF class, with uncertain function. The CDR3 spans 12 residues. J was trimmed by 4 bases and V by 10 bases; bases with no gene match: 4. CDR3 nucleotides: TGCGCCACCAAGACAGGGGGAGAGACCCAGTACTTC. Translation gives CATKTGGETQYF.

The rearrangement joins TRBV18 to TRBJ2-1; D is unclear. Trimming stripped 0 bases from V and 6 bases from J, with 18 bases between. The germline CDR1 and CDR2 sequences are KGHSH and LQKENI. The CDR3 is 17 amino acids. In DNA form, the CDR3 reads TGTGCCAGCTCACCACCAGCACGTTCGAGGTTTAGCAATGAGCAGTTCTTC. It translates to CASSPPARSRFSNEQFF. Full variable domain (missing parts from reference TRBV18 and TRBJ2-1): NAGVMQNPRHLVRRRGQEARLRCSPMKGHSHVYWYRQLPEEGLKFMVYLQKENIIDESGMPKERFSAEFPKEGPSILRIQQVVRGDSAAYFCASSPPARSRFSNEQFFGPGTRLTVL.

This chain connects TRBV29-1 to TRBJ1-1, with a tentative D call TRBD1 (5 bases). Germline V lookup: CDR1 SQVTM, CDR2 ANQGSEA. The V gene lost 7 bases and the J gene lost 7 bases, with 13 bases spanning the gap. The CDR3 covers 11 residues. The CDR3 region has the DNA TGCAGCGGGGGCCTCATGGGTGAAGCTTTCTTT. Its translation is CSGGLMGEAFF.

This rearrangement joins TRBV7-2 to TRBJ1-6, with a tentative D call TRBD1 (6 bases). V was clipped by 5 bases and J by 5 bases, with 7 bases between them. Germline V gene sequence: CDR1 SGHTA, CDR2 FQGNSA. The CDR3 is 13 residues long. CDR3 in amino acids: CASSQGNNSPLHF. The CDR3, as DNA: TGTGCCAGCAGCCAGGGGAATAATTCACCCCTCCACTTT.

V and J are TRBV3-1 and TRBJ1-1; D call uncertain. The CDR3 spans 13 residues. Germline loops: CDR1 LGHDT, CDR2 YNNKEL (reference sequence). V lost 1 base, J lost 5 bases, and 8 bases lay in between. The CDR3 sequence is CASSQVGTTEAFF. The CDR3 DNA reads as TGTGCCAGCAGCCAAGTTGGCACGACTGAAGCTTTCTTT.

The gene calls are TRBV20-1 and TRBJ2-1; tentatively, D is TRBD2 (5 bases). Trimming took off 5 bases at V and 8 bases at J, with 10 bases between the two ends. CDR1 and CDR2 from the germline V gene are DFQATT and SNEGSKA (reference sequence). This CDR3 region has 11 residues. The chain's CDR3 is CSASIGDEQFF. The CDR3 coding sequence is TGCAGTGCTTCAATCGGGGATGAGCAGTTCTTC.

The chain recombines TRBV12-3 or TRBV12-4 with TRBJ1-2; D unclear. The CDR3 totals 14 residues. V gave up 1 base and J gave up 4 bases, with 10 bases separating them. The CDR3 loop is CASSLVVGIYGYTF. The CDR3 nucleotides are TGTGCCAGCAGTTTAGTTGTAGGCATCTATGGCTACACCTTC.

The CDR3 DNA sequence: TGCGCCAGCAGTCAAAATCCCACCCCAACCGGTGGAAACACCATATATTTT. This encodes CASSQNPTPTGGNTIYF. This chain connects TRBV23-1 to TRBJ1-3; D gene ambiguous. TRBV23-1 is known as an ORF, though its function is uncertain. V shed 2 bases and J shed 3 bases, with 17 bases lying between them. The CDR3 sequence is 17 residues long.